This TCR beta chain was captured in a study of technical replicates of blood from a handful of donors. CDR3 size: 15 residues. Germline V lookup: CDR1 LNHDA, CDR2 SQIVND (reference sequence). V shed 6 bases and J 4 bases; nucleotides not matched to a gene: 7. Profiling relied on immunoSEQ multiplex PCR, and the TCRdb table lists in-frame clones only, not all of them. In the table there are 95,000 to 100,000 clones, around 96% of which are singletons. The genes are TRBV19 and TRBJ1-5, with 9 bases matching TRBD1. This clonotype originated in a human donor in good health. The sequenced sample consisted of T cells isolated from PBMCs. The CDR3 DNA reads TGTGCCAGTAGCTGGGACAGGGCGCCGAATCAGCCCCAGCATTTT. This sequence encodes CASSWDRAPNQPQHF.